This TCR beta chain was recorded in a study of CD8 T cells in Susac syndrome. This CDR3 region has 17 residues. Germline loops: CDR1 MNHNS, CDR2 SASEGT. V lost 6 bases to trimming and J lost 3 bases, with 22 bases between them. Random-hexamer reverse transcription was applied to roughly 0.5 to 1 ug RNA. TCRdb re-derived calls from the immunoSEQ multiplex PCR reads in MiXCR, one entry per CDR3 protein. The data contain 100,000 to 150,000 distinct CDR3 sequences, around 96% of them seen just once; the ten biggest clones take up 0.2% to 0.25%. The V and J genes are TRBV6-1 and TRBJ2-3; D tentatively fits TRBD1 or TRBD2 (5 bases each). The source of this sequence is a human donor with Susac syndrome. The sample consisted of CD8+ T cells from PBMCs. The CDR3 sequence is CASSQEGPGEGTDTQYF. CDR3 sequence (DNA): TGTGCCAGCAGCCAAGAGGGACCGGGTGAGGGTACAGATACGCAGTATTTT.